The rows below give T cell receptor beta chains drawn from one sample of a study of CD8 T cells in ankylosing spondylitis. TCRdb processed the 5' RACE reads anew with MiXCR; each CDR3 protein has one entry. The data contain 700,000 to 1,000,000 distinct CDR3 sequences, approximately 10% of them singletons. The material sequenced was blood, either unsorted or a sorted T cell fraction (not recorded which). The receptors were gathered from a male donor with ankylosing spondylitis. CDR3s include the opening cysteine and the closing phenylalanine or tryptophan. Each record gives: clone size, J gene, V gene, CDR3 length, D gene, CDR3 DNA, CDR3 protein. The D gene is left open where the match is weak. Some rows have no size entry. The others give once, few or many, or a class for an expanded clone.

few	TRBJ1-4	TRBV20-1	11	NA	TGCAGTGCTAGAGGATGGGAAAAACTGTTTTTT	CSARGWEKLFF
few	TRBJ2-5	TRBV20-1	14	NA	TGCAGTGCTAGGGGGACTCCTGGGATGGAGACCCAGTACTTC	CSARGTPGMETQYF
NA	TRBJ2-3	TRBV18	15	NA	TGTGCCAGCTCCCAAGGACAGATTAGCACAGATACGCAGTATTTT	CASSQGQISTDTQYF
few	TRBJ2-3	TRBV7-8	15	TRBD1	TGTGCCAGCAGCTTAAATACAGGGGGCCCAGATACGCAGTATTTT	CASSLNTGGPDTQYF
few	TRBJ1-1	TRBV29-1	11	NA	TGCAGCGTTGAGCGGAACACTGAAGCTTTCTTT	CSVERNTEAFF
few	TRBJ2-3	TRBV9	13	NA	TGTGCCAGCAGCGCTTACAGGGCCGATACGCAGTATTTT	CASSAYRADTQYF
few	TRBJ2-3	TRBV10-1	15	NA	TGCGCCAGCAGTGAGAGGGGGATGAGCACAGATACGCAGTATTTT	CASSERGMSTDTQYF
many	TRBJ1-4	TRBV7-2	14	TRBD1	TGTGCCAGCAGCTTTCGACAGGGGCCTGAAAAACTGTTTTTT	CASSFRQGPEKLFF
NA	TRBJ2-6	TRBV20-1	14	NA	TGCAGTGCTCCAGGAGTCTCTGGGGCCAACGTCCTGACTTTC	CSAPGVSGANVLTF
NA	TRBJ1-2	TRBV15	16	NA	TGTGCCACCAGCAGAGGGGTGCAGCCGGCCGGCTATGGCTACACCTTC	CATSRGVQPAGYGYTF
few	TRBJ2-3	TRBV5-6	16	NA	TGTGCCAGCAGCTCCCAAGTTACCGTATTCACAGATACGCAGTATTTT	CASSSQVTVFTDTQYF
few	TRBJ2-7	TRBV4-3	13	TRBD1	TGCGCCAGCAGCCAAGTTAGACAGGGCCAGCAGTACTTC	CASSQVRQGQQYF
many	TRBJ2-7	TRBV20-1	14	TRBD2	TGCAGTGCTCTTAGCGGGAGGGCCTGGTACGAGCAGTACTTC	CSALSGRAWYEQYF
NA	TRBJ2-7	TRBV5-5	14	NA	TGTGCCAGCAGCTTGGAGCCAAGGGGCAACGAGCAGTACTTC	CASSLEPRGNEQYF
few	TRBJ2-1	TRBV10-1	19	NA	TGCGCCAGCAGTGAGTCAAGGACGTGGTGGACGAGCCTCTACAATGAGCAGTTCTTC	CASSESRTWWTSLYNEQFF
NA	TRBJ2-7	TRBV24-1	14	NA	TGTGCCACCAGTGATGAAGGGGACTCCTACGAGCAGTACTTC	CATSDEGDSYEQYF
few	TRBJ1-1	TRBV9	14	NA	TGTGCCAGCAGCGTAGGAGGATGGGAGACTGAAGCTTTCTTT	CASSVGGWETEAFF
few	TRBJ2-1	TRBV20-1	14	NA	TGCAGTGCAACCGGGACGAAATCCTACAATGAGCAGTTCTTC	CSATGTKSYNEQFF
few	TRBJ2-1	TRBV7-2	14	NA	TGTGCCAGCAGCTTAGAGGACAGGACTATCGAGCAGTTCTTC	CASSLEDRTIEQFF
NA	TRBJ1-1	TRBV6-2/TRBV6-3	14	TRBD1	TGTGCCAGCAGTTACCCGGACAGGAGCACTGAAGCTTTCTTT	CASSYPDRSTEAFF
NA	TRBJ1-1	TRBV6-2/TRBV6-3	14	NA	TGTGCCAGCAGCCAGCCGACAGGGAACACTGAAGCTTTCTTT	CASSQPTGNTEAFF
many	TRBJ2-1	TRBV11-1	17	TRBD2	TGTGCCAGCAGCTTACGGGGCGGGGGGCCTCCAGGGAATGAGCAGTTCTTC	CASSLRGGGPPGNEQFF
few	TRBJ2-3	TRBV4-1	15	NA	TGCGCCAGCAGCCAAGAAGGGGGAGGCCAGGATACGCAGTATTTT	CASSQEGGGQDTQYF
few	TRBJ2-3	TRBV9	13	NA	TGTGCCAGCAGCCCCCATTTGAAAGATACGCAGTATTTT	CASSPHLKDTQYF
few	TRBJ2-1	TRBV7-6	16	TRBD2	TGTGCCAGCAGCTCCCAGGCGGGAGGGCCCTATGATGAGCAGTTCTTC	CASSSQAGGPYDEQFF
NA	TRBJ2-1	TRBV5-1	15	TRBD2	TGCGCCAGCAGCTTGGAAAGCGGGGGGGCCTATGAGCAGTTCTTC	CASSLESGGAYEQFF
NA	TRBJ1-4	TRBV5-1	15	TRBD1	TGCGCCAGCAGCAACTGGACAGGCCCGTATGAAAAACTGTTTTTT	CASSNWTGPYEKLFF
few	TRBJ2-5	TRBV20-1	13	NA	TGCAGTGCTTCCGGGGGACCGGGCGAGACCCAGTACTTC	CSASGGPGETQYF
few	TRBJ2-1	TRBV20-1	13	TRBD1	TGCAGTGCCGGCGGGACAGGCCACAATGAGCAGTTCTTC	CSAGGTGHNEQFF
NA	TRBJ1-6	TRBV15	15	NA	TGTGCCACCAGCAGAGATGTGACAACGGATTCACCCCTCCACTTT	CATSRDVTTDSPLHF